This T cell receptor (beta chain) was documented in a study of long-term antiretroviral therapy in people with HIV. Study-wide results and caveats: Against controls, HIV repertoires showed narrower ranges of CDR3 length.

As concerns this clone: Its antigen is still unknown.

Version v3.0 of the immunoSEQ assay was performed at survey level. The repertoire was sequenced with immunoSEQ multiplex PCR; TCRdb's copy has only in-frame clones and lacks some. The sample holds tens of thousands of clones, under 90% seen once. V lost 1 base and J lost 2, with 9 bases in between. Per germline, CDR1 LGHNA and CDR2 YSLEER. The CDR3 runs to 15 residues. The sample in question was unsorted PBMCs, obtained 1.9 years after starting antiretroviral therapy. This receptor was obtained from a woman aged 45-65 years with HIV. The chain carries TRBV4-3 and TRBJ2-1, with D hard to call. This CDR3 reads CASSQAGETYNEQFF. Written as DNA, the CDR3 is TGCGCCAGCAGCCAAGCGGGCGAGACCTACAATGAGCAGTTCTTC.